The sequence of this TCR beta chain was determined in a study of cytomegalovirus exposure and HLA in healthy donors. Findings and limits, study-wide: A later analysis reported that several of the most significant clusters appeared to be linked to common viral pathogens, among them Epstein-Barr virus. It was reported that the classifier diagnosed cytomegalovirus status with high specificity and sensitivity in both the original and validation cohorts.

CDR1 is SGHVS, CDR2 FQNEAQ, per germline. V was trimmed by 0 bases and J by 4 bases, leaving 28 bases between them. The CDR3 is 22 amino acids. PCR involved 60 Vbeta and 13 Jbeta primers. Libraries were prepared by immunoSEQ multiplex PCR; TCRdb keeps only in-frame clonotypes and omits some of them. Of under 200,000 clones in the sample, approximately 80% were seen once. In regard to this clone: No antigen is known for it.

The chain has TRBV7-8 and TRBJ2-6; TRBD1 might be the D (5 bases). This receptor was taken from a male donor in good health and CMV-seropositive. Input material: PBMCs. CDR3 in amino acids: CASSLALTGEPLGLSGANVLTF. The DNA for the CDR3 is TGTGCCAGCAGCTTAGCGCTTACAGGAGAACCCCTCGGGCTTTCCGGGGCCAACGTCCTGACTTTC.